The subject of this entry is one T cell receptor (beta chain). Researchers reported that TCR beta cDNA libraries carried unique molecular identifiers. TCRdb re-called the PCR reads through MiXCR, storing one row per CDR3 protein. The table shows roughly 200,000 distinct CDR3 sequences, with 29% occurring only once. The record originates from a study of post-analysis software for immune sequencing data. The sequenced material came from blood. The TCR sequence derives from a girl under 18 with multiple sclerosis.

CDR3 sequence: CASSFRDAQYF. The CDR3 nucleotides read TGTGCCAGCAGTTTTAGGGATGCGCAGTATTTT. This sequence joins TRBV12-3 or TRBV12-4 and TRBJ2-3; D unresolved. V lost 3 bases and J lost 10, with 8 bases in between. This CDR3 is 11 amino acids long.